The T cell receptor (beta chain) under discussion was sequenced for a study of tumor-infiltrating lymphocytes in primary liver carcinoma. Study overall: Productive TCRbeta reads per sample were roughly 3.5 to 7.13 million, not differing by tissue. Whole-study findings and limits: Blood fell significantly below tumors in its top-250-clone fraction (p = 0.039).

This clonotype is large by share. Its matching antigen is unknown. Both RNA and DNA were isolated together from roughly 20-30 mg of bulk tissue that had not been sorted. Surgery removed the patients' primary liver carcinoma. Reverse transcription of approximately 500 ng total RNA with a constant-region primer produced TCR beta cDNA. Library construction for TCR beta comprised three nested multiplex PCR rounds performed with slightly modified ARM-PCR. Rounds one and two of PCR, each of 10 cycles, were primed with TRBV1-TRBV30 forward primers and a C-beta reverse primer. TCRdb reprocessed the multiplex PCR reads via MiXCR and lists one record per CDR3 protein. In the table there are about 20,000 distinct CDR3 sequences, around 81% of which are singletons. Trimming cost V 4 bases and J 0 bases; bases outside gene matches: 9. The CDR3 is made up of 18 amino acids. CDR1 is SGHAT, CDR2 FQNNGV, per germline.

The V and J genes are TRBV11-2 and TRBJ2-2; TRBD2 matches 9 bases. Sequencing was carried out using liver tumor tissue from sampling region 2. Subset in this sample: tumor region T2, inferior pole. The clonotype originates from a woman in her thirties with primary liver carcinoma and hepatitis B virus infection. The CDR3 here is CASSSPRAGGPNTGELFF. The DNA of the CDR3 is TGTGCCAGCAGCTCACCCCGAGCGGGAGGCCCGAACACCGGGGAGCTGTTTTTT.